The 17 T cell receptor beta chains reported below all come from one sample, sequenced in a study of regulatory T cells in long-lasting Graves disease. The time point denotes: newly diagnosed GD, antithyroid drugs for less than 3 months. TCR sequences were obtained from RNA taken from PBMCs. Arm-PCR of CDR3 regions and iRepertoire HTBI primers were used to build TCR beta libraries. Each CDR3 protein is one row after TCRdb ran MiXCR on the multiplex PCR reads. The profile covers fewer than 450,000 distinct CDR3 sequences, with about 15% appearing a single time and over 7% taken by the ten largest. These data also featured in a second study, about T cells in Graves' hyperthyroidism and ophthalmopathy.

Here the sequenced sample was peripheral blood mononuclear cells (PBMCs), taken at new diagnosis, from a patient treated with antithyroid drugs. The receptors here all came from a woman aged 40 to 55 with Graves disease.

This clonotype came up many times. In DNA, the CDR3 is TGTGCCAGCACCAGGGGGTCGGTGGACAGAGCCTCTGGAAACACCATATATTTT. Its protein is CASTRGSVDRASGNTIYF. This sequence joins TRBV12-3 or TRBV12-4 and TRBJ1-3, with 7 bases matching TRBD1. The CDR3 is made up of 18 amino acids. V gave up 7 bases and J gave up 0 bases; unmatched junction bases: 15.

This clonotype was picked up many times. CDR3 in DNA: TGTGCCAGCACCCCCCAGGCAGACGGGGACTATGGCTACACCTTC. Translation: CASTPQADGDYGYTF. V and J are TRBV3-1 and TRBJ1-2; D remains unclear. Between the trimmed V and J ends, which lost 7 bases and 3 bases, there was a span of 18 bases. CDR1 and CDR2 from the germline V gene are LGHDT and YNNKEL (reference sequence). CDR3 length: 15 residues.

The sample holds many counts of this clonotype. The J gene is TRBJ2-7, the V gene TRBV29-1; 11 bases agree with TRBD2. V lost 6 bases, J lost 3 bases, and 10 bases stayed unmatched. The germline V gene encodes CDR1 SQVTM and CDR2 ANQGSEA. There are 15 residues in the CDR3. CDR3 nucleotides: TGCAGCGTGAGGGGCACGGGACTAGCGGACTACGAGCAGTACTTC. Translating it yields CSVRGTGLADYEQYF.

Note on this clonotype: This may arise from a read error, as a much more abundant clone is one base away. The V and J genes are TRBV28 and TRBJ2-5; D is possibly TRBD2 (6 bases). CDR1 MDHEN and CDR2 SYDVKM come from the germline V gene. CDR3 length: 12 residues. The CDR3 loop is CATLGEAETQHF. In DNA, the CDR3 is TGTGCCACCCTGGGGGAGGCGGAGACCCAGCACTTC. The full variable domain, its missing parts supplied by reference TRBV28 and TRBJ2-5, is DVKVTQSSRYLVKRTGEKVFLECVQDMDHENMFWYRQDPGLGLRLIYFSYDVKMKEKGDIPEGYSVSREKKERFSLILESASTNQTSMYLCATLGEAETQHFGPGTRLLVL.

This clonotype was detected a few times. The chain uses TRBV7-8 and TRBJ2-3, with D possibly matching TRBD2 (6 bases). Germline V gives CDR1 SGHVS, CDR2 FQNEAQ. The ends were cut back, 1 base at V and 2 bases at J, with 10 bases in the middle. The CDR3 runs to 15 residues. This CDR3 reads CASSLVGGYTDTQYF. CDR3 sequence (DNA): TGTGCCAGCAGCTTAGTCGGGGGATACACAGATACGCAGTATTTT.

This clonotype was seen a handful of times. Being one base from a much bigger clone, this may be a read error. The chain couples TRBV6-2 or TRBV6-3 to TRBJ2-1; 12 nucleotides line up with TRBD2. Unmatched junction bases numbered 10, after V lost 0 bases and J lost 7 bases. Germline V CDR1 and CDR2: MNHEY, SVGEGT. The CDR3 runs to 18 residues. CDR3 DNA sequence: TGTGCCAGCAGTTACTCGATCATGACTAGCGGGAGTGATAATGAGCAGTTCTTC. Translated, it gives CASSYSIMTSGSDNEQFF.

This clonotype was detected ten times or more. The gene calls are TRBV27 and TRBJ2-3, with 11 bases lining up with TRBD2. The ends lost 5 bases at V and 1 base at J; junction bases unmatched: 5. This CDR3 has 16 residues. Germline values: CDR1 MNHEY, CDR2 SMNVEV (reference sequence). The CDR3 nucleotides are TGTGCCAGCAGTCAACTAGCGGGAGTTGGCACAGATACGCAGTATTTT. This codes for CASSQLAGVGTDTQYF.

This clonotype was picked up a small number of times. The rearrangement links TRBV29-1 to TRBJ1-1; no firm D call. The CDR3 consists of 15 residues. V lost 3 bases and J 2 bases, leaving 16 bases between the germline ends. The germline V gene encodes CDR1 SQVTM and CDR2 ANQGSEA. The CDR3: CSVEDGREFNTEAFF. The CDR3 DNA reads as TGCAGCGTTGAGGACGGGCGCGAGTTCAACACTGAAGCTTTCTTT. Looking up the rest from reference TRBV29-1 and TRBJ1-1 gives the full variable domain: SAVISQKPSRDICQRGTSLTIQCQVDSQVTMMFWYRQQPGQSLTLIATANQGSEATYESGFVIDKFPISRPNLTFSTLTVSNMSPEDSSIYLCSVEDGREFNTEAFFGQGTRLTVV.

A single count supports this clonotype. V is TRBV6-1 and J is TRBJ2-1; TRBD1 is a possible D gene (6 bases). CDR3 length equals 16 residues. The V end was cut by 8 bases, the J end by 5 bases, with 22 bases between. Germline values: CDR1 MNHNS, CDR2 SASEGT. CDR3 region: CASSRRGEGGHNEQFF. The CDR3 DNA reads TGTGCCAGCTCCAGAAGAGGGGAAGGGGGTCACAATGAGCAGTTCTTC.

In its sample, this clonotype was seen many times. This chain uses TRBV11-2 with TRBJ2-1, with TRBD2 identical over 8 bases. CDR1 is SGHAT and CDR2 is FQNNGV in the germline V gene. V was clipped by 4 bases and J by 6 bases; unmatched bases: 8. This CDR3 region has 15 residues. CDR3 nucleotide sequence: TGTGCCAGCAGCTCACCAAGGAGCGGGAGCAATGAGCAGTTCTTC. Translation gives CASSSPRSGSNEQFF.

This chain links TRBV29-1 with TRBJ1-1, with TRBD1 identical over 7 bases. Germline loops: CDR1 SQVTM, CDR2 ANQGSEA. V was clipped by 3 bases and J by 0 bases; unmatched bases: 10. The CDR3 totals 16 residues. CDR3 DNA: TGCAGCGTTGATAACCGGGACAGAAGCTTGAACACTGAAGCTTTCTTT. It specifies CSVDNRDRSLNTEAFF. Complete variable domain (other parts from reference TRBV29-1 and TRBJ1-1): SAVISQKPSRDICQRGTSLTIQCQVDSQVTMMFWYRQQPGQSLTLIATANQGSEATYESGFVIDKFPISRPNLTFSTLTVSNMSPEDSSIYLCSVDNRDRSLNTEAFFGQGTRLTVV.

This clonotype was seen at least ten times. This rearrangement joins TRBV11-2 to TRBJ2-7, with TRBD1 matching over 7 bases. The CDR3 is 14 residues long. Germline loops: CDR1 SGHAT, CDR2 FQNNGV. The ends lost 4 bases at V and 5 bases at J; junction bases unmatched: 8. This chain's CDR3 is CASSSPRQGHEQYF. For the CDR3, the DNA is TGTGCCAGCAGCTCGCCCCGACAGGGCCACGAGCAGTACTTC. The full variable domain, its missing parts supplied by reference TRBV11-2 and TRBJ2-7, is EAGVAQSPRYKIIEKRQSVAFWCNPISGHATLYWYQQILGQGPKLLIQFQNNGVVDDSQLPKDRFSAERLKGVDSTLKIQPAKLEDSAVYLCASSSPRQGHEQYFGPGTRLTVT.

This clonotype was counted ten times or more. This chain uses TRBV6-5 with TRBJ2-7; D is unclear. Trimming took off 2 bases at V and 3 bases at J, with 11 bases between the two ends. Germline V gene lookup returns CDR1 MNHEY and CDR2 SVGAGI. This CDR3 spans 14 amino acids. Here the CDR3 reads CASSYRAPSYEQYF. CDR3 sequence (DNA): TGTGCCAGCAGTTACCGGGCGCCGAGCTACGAGCAGTACTTC.

This clonotype was seen ten or more times. This chain joins TRBV2 and TRBJ2-7; D is undetermined. The CDR3 consists of 11 residues. The V end lost 4 bases, the J end lost 2 bases, and 3 bases lay between the germline ends. Germline CDR1 is SNHLY and CDR2 is FYNNEI. The CDR3 DNA sequence: TGTGCCAGCAGTGGTACCTACGAGCAGTACTTC. As protein: CASSGTYEQYF. Full variable domain (rest looked up from reference TRBV2 and TRBJ2-7): EPEVTQTPSHQVTQMGQEVILRCVPISNHLYFYWYRQILGQKVEFLVSFYNNEISEKSEIFDDQFSVERPDGSNFTLKIRSTKLEDSAMYFCASSGTYEQYFGPGTRLTVT.

In this sample, this clonotype turned up many times. This chain links TRBV18 with TRBJ2-1, with unresolved D. The CDR3 totals 12 residues. Germline loops: CDR1 KGHSH, CDR2 LQKENI. Trimming stripped 6 bases from V and 8 bases from J, with 11 bases between. The CDR3 DNA follows: TGTGCCAGCTCCCCTAGTAGAGATGAGCAGTTCTTC. Translated, it gives CASSPSRDEQFF.

In the case of this clonotype: A much larger clone lies a single base off, so this may be a read error. The chain combines TRBV27 with TRBJ2-1; D uncertain. CDR1 and CDR2 from the germline V gene are MNHEY and SMNVEV (reference sequence). The CDR3 is made up of 15 amino acids. The germline V and J ends were trimmed by 3 bases and 3 bases, with 12 bases remaining between them. The CDR3 is CASSFVAEFYNEQFF. The DNA of the CDR3 is TGTGCCAGCAGTTTTGTGGCAGAGTTCTACAATGAGCAGTTCTTC.

The CDR3 DNA is TGTGCCAGCAGTTACTCGGGGGGACTAGCTACAGGCAATGAGCAGTTCTTC. Its translation: CASSYSGGLATGNEQFF. This chain joins TRBV6-5 and TRBJ2-1, with TRBD2 identical over 9 bases. The CDR3 is 17 residues long. V dropped 0 bases and J dropped 6; count of bases not matched to a gene: 9. Germline V gives CDR1 MNHEY, CDR2 SVGAGI.